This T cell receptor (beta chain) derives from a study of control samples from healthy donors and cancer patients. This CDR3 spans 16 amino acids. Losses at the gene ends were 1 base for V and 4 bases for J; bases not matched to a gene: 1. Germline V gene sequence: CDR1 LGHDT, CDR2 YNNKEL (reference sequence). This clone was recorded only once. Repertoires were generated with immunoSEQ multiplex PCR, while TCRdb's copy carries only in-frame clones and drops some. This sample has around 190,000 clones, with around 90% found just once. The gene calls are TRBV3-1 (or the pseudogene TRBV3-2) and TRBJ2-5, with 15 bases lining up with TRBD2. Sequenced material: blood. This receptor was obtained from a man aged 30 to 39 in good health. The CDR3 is CASSQGTSGGGETQYF. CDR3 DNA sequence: TGTGCCAGCAGCCAAGGGACTAGCGGGGGGGGAGAGACCCAGTACTTC.